This T cell receptor (beta chain) was captured in a study of cytomegalovirus exposure and HLA in healthy donors. Broader study findings: Trimming of TCR beta V- and J-genes showed a link, identified in a later analysis, to a missense DCLRE1C variant. The study designated 150 to 200 TCR beta chains cytomegalovirus-associated. Later on, analysis showed that most CMV-associated TCR beta chains appeared to be HLA-restricted. Association with HLA alleles at 0.05 false discovery rate was found for 16,951 TCR beta sequences in a later analysis.

On this clone: What it binds is not known.

V was trimmed by 4 bases and J by 2 bases, leaving 11 bases between them. This CDR3 has 14 amino acids. Germline V gives CDR1 SGHAT, CDR2 FQNNGV. PCR involved 60 Vbeta and 13 Jbeta primers. The data were produced by immunoSEQ multiplex PCR, yet TCRdb's version contains in-frame clones alone and is incomplete. The sample carries some 140,000 clones, 65% to 75% recorded once. The receptor's source is a man aged 25 to 45 in good health and CMV-seronegative. Sequencing used PBMCs. The V call is TRBV11-2, the J call TRBJ2-5, with D possibly TRBD2 on 6 matching bases. The CDR3: CASSSGGLQETQYF. As DNA, the CDR3 is TGTGCCAGCAGCTCCGGGGGACTGCAAGAGACCCAGTACTTC.